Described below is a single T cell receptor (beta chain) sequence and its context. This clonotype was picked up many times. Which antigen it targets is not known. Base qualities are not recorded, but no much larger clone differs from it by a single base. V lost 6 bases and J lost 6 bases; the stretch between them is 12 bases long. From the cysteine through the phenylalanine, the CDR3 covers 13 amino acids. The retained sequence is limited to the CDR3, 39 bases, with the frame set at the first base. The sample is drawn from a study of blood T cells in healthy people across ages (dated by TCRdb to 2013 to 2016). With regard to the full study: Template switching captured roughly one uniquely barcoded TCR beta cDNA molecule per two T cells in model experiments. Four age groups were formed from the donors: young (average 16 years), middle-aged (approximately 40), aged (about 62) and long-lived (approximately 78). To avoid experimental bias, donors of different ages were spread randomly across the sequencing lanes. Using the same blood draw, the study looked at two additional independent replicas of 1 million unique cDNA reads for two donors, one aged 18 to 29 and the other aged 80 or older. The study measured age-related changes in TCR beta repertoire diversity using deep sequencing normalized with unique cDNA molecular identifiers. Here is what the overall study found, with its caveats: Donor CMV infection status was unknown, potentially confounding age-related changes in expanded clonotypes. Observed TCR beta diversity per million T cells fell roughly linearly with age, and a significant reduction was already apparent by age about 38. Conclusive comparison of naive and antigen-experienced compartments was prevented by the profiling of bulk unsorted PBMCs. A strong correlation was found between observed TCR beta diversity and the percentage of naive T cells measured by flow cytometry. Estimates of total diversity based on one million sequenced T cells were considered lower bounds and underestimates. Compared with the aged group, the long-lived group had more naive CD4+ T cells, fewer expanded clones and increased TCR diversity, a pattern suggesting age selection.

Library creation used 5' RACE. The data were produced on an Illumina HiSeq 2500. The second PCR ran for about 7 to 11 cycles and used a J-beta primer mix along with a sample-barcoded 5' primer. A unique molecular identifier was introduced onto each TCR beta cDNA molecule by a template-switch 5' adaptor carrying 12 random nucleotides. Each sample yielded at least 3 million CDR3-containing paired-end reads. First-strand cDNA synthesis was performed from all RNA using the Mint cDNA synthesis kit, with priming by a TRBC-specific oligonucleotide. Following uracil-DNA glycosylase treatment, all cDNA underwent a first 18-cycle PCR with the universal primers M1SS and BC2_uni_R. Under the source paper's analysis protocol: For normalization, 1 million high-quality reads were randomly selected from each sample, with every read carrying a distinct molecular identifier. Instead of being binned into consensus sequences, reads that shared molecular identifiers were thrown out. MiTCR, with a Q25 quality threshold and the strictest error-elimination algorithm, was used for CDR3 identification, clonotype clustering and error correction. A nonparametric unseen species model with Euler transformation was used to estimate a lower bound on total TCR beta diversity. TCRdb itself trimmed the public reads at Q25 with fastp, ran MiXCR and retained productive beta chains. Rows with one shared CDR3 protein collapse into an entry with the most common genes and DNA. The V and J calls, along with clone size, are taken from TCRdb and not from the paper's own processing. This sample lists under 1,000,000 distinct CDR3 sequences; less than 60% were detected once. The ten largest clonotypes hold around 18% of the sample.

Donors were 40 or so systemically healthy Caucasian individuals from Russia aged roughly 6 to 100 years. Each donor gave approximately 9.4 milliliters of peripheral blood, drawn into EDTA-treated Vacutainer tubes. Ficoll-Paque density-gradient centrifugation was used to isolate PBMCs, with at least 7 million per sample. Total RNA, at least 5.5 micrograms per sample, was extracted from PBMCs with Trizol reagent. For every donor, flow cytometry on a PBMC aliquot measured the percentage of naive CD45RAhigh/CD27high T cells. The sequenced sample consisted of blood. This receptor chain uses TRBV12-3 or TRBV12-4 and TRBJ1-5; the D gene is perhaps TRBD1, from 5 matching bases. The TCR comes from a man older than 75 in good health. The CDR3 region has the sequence CASSLGGGQPQHF. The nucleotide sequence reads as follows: TGTGCCAGCAGCCTGGGGGGTGGTCAGCCCCAGCATTTT.